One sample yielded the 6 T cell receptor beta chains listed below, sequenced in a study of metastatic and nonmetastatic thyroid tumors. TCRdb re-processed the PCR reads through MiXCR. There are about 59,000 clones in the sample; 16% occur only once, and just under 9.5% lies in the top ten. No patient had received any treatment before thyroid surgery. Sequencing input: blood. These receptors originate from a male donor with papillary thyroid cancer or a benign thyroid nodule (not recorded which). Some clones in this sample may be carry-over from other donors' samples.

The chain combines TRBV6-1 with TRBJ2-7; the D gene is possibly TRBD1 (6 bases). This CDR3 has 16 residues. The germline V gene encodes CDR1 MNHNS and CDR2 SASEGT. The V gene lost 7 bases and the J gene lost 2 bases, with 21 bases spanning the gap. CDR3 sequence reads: CASTEGGASNTYEQYV. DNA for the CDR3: TGTGCCAGCACCGAAGGGGGAGCCTCAAACACCTACGAGCAGTACGTC.

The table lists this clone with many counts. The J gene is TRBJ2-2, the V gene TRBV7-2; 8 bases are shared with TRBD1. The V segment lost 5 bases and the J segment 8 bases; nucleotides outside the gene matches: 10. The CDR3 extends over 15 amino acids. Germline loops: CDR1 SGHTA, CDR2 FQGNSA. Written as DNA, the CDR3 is TGTGCCAGCAGCCCCACAGGGGGTAGGGCGGGGGAGCTGTTTTTT. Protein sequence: CASSPTGGRAGELFF.

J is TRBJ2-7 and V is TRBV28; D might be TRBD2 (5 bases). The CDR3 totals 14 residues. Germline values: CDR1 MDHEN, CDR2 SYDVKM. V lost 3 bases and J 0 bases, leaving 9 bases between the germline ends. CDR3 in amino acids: CASSLATSSYEQYF. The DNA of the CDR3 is TGTGCCAGCAGTTTGGCAACTAGCTCCTACGAGCAGTACTTC. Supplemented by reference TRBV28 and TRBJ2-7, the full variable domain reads DVKVTQSSRYLVKRTGEKVFLECVQDMDHENMFWYRQDPGLGLRLIYFSYDVKMKEKGDIPEGYSVSREKKERFSLILESASTNQTSMYLCASSLATSSYEQYFGPGTRLTVT.

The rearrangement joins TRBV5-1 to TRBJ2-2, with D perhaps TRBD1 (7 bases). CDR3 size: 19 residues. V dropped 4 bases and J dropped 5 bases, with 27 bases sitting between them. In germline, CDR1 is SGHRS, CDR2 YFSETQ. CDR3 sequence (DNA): TGCGCCAGCAGCCCCCGTGACAGGGCGTCTAGCGTATCGACCGGGGAGCTGTTTTTT. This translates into CASSPRDRASSVSTGELFF.

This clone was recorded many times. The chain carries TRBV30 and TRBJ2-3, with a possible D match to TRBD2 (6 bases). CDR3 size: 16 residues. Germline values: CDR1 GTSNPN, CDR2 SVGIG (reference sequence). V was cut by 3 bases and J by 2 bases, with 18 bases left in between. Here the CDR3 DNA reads TGTGCCTGGAGGGCCCCGGGGTTGCGGGACACAGATACGCAGTATTTT. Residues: CAWRAPGLRDTDTQYF.

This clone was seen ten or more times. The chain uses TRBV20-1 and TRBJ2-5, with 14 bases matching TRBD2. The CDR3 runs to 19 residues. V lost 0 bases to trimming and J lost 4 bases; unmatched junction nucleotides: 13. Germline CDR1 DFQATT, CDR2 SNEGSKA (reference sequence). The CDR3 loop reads CSARDLGGLAGVSGETQYF. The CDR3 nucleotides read TGCAGTGCTAGAGATCTTGGGGGACTAGCGGGAGTATCGGGAGAGACCCAGTACTTC.